The 25 T cell receptor beta chains below come from one sample, sequenced in a study of blood T cell repertoires in COVID-19. Clones were read by immunoSEQ multiplex PCR, and TCRdb kept only the in-frame ones, dropping some. The table has approximately 210,000 clones, about nine tenths seen once. Sequences were obtained from peripheral blood. These receptors were collected from a man aged 40-49 years with acute or convalescent COVID-19.

The chain's CDR3 is CASSIDRPFYNEQFF. The CDR3 DNA sequence: TGTGCCAGTAGTATAGATCGTCCTTTCTACAATGAGCAGTTCTTC. This chain joins TRBV19 and TRBJ2-1; D not resolved. Germline V gene lookup returns CDR1 LNHDA and CDR2 SQIVND (reference sequence). The V end was cut by 0 bases, the J end by 3 bases, with 9 bases between. The CDR3 extends over 15 amino acids.

CDR3 nucleotide sequence: TGTGCCAGCAGGAGGGACCGGGACAAACATAATTCACCCCTCCACTTT. Encoded protein: CASRRDRDKHNSPLHF. The rearrangement joins TRBV7-9 to TRBJ1-6, with D tentatively TRBD1 (6 bases). V lost 6 bases, J lost 5 bases, and 17 bases lay in between. Germline loops: CDR1 SEHNR, CDR2 FQNEAQ (reference sequence). This CDR3 spans 16 amino acids. The full variable domain, completed using reference TRBV7-9 and TRBJ1-6, is DTGVSQNPRHKITKRGQNVTFRCDPISEHNRLYWYRQTLGQGPEFLTYFQNEAQLEKSRLLSDRFSAERPKGSFSTLEIQRTEQGDSAMYLCASRRDRDKHNSPLHFGNGTRLTVT.

The rearrangement uses TRBV29-1 and TRBJ1-3; TRBD1 is a possible D gene (6 bases). The CDR3 consists of 14 residues. Germline V gene sequence: CDR1 SQVTM, CDR2 ANQGSEA. V dropped 2 bases and J dropped 3 bases, with 11 bases sitting between them. The CDR3 sequence: CSVERSRGGNTIYF. CDR3 DNA sequence: TGCAGCGTTGAAAGGTCCAGGGGTGGAAACACCATATATTTT.

The J gene is TRBJ2-7, the V gene TRBV3-1 (or the pseudogene TRBV3-2); 7 nucleotides align to TRBD1. Trimming at V came to 2 bases and at J to 4 bases, leaving 11 bases not matched to a gene. CDR3 length: 16 residues. In germline, CDR1 is LGHDT, CDR2 YNNKEL (reference sequence). CDR3 amino acids: CASSQNFRGKTYEQYF. As DNA, the CDR3 is TGTGCCAGCAGCCAAAATTTCAGGGGGAAGACGTACGAGCAGTACTTC.

The J gene is TRBJ2-1, the V gene TRBV28; 14 bases map to TRBD2. The CDR3 is 16 residues long. Unmatched junction bases numbered 10, after V lost 6 bases and J lost 9 bases. CDR1 and CDR2 from the germline V gene are MDHEN and SYDVKM. As DNA, the CDR3 is TGTGCCAGCAGGCCCCCGGGACTAGCGGGAGTGGGTGAGCAGTTCTTC. Encoded protein: CASRPPGLAGVGEQFF.

The chain is built from TRBV9 and TRBJ1-6; 7 bases agree with TRBD1. This CDR3 has 15 amino acids. CDR1 and CDR2 (germline): SGDLS, YYNGEE. After removal of 4 bases from V and 6 bases from J, the junction contained 7 bases not matched to a gene. CDR3 in amino acids: CASSSGQVTNSPLHF. DNA of the CDR3: TGTGCCAGCAGCTCAGGACAGGTCACTAATTCACCCCTCCACTTT. The full variable domain, completed using reference TRBV9 and TRBJ1-6, is DSGVTQTPKHLITATGQRVTLRCSPRSGDLSVYWYQQSLDQGLQFLIQYYNGEERAKGNILERFSAQQFPDLHSELNLSSLELGDSALYFCASSSGQVTNSPLHFGNGTRLTVT.

This clone has just a few counts. The CDR3 loop is CASTDKGYETQYF. In DNA, the CDR3 is TGTGCCAGTACTGACAAGGGGTACGAGACCCAGTACTTC. The J gene is TRBJ2-5, the V gene TRBV2; the D gene is possibly TRBD1 (5 bases). In germline, CDR1 is SNHLY, CDR2 FYNNEI. The CDR3 covers 13 residues. V shed 9 bases and J shed 5 bases, with 16 bases lying between them. Full variable domain (outside the CDR3, taken from reference TRBV2 and TRBJ2-5): EPEVTQTPSHQVTQMGQEVILRCVPISNHLYFYWYRQILGQKVEFLVSFYNNEISEKSEIFDDQFSVERPDGSNFTLKIRSTKLEDSAMYFCASTDKGYETQYFGPGTRLLVL.

The CDR3 reads CASSQRTGNYGYTF. CDR3 coding DNA: TGCGCCAGCAGCCAAAGGACAGGCAACTATGGCTACACCTTC. The chain recombines TRBV4-3 with TRBJ1-2; 7 bases map to TRBD1. The V segment lost 2 bases and the J segment 2 bases; nucleotides outside the gene matches: 2. Germline loops: CDR1 LGHNA, CDR2 YSLEER. The CDR3 runs to 14 residues.

This chain joins TRBV7-3 and TRBJ2-1; D unresolved. V was trimmed by 2 bases and J by 9 bases, leaving 14 bases between them. Germline CDR1 reads SGHTA; CDR2 reads FQGTGA. The CDR3 is 14 amino acids. The CDR3 sequence is CASSLANSPGEQFF. The CDR3 DNA follows: TGTGCCAGCAGCTTAGCTAATTCCCCGGGTGAGCAGTTCTTC.

The chain recombines TRBV12-3 or TRBV12-4 with TRBJ2-7, with a possible D match to TRBD1 (6 bases). CDR3 size: 11 residues. The V and J ends lost 8 bases and 6 bases respectively, with 11 bases between them. The CDR3 reads CASYGGSEQYF. The CDR3, as DNA: TGTGCCAGCTATGGGGGCAGCGAGCAGTACTTC.

DNA of the CDR3: TGTGCAACCCAGTCCCCGAACACCGGGGAGCTGTTTTTT. It specifies CATQSPNTGELFF. The chain links TRBV7-9 to TRBJ2-2; D uncertain. This CDR3 has 13 amino acids. Germline lookup yields CDR1 SEHNR and CDR2 FQNEAQ (reference sequence). The variable domain in full, with the rest retrieved from reference TRBV7-9 and TRBJ2-2, is DTGVSQNPRHKITKRGQNVTFRCDPISEHNRLYWYRQTLGQGPEFLTYFQNEAQLEKSRLLSDRFSAERPKGSFSTLEIQRTEQGDSAMYLCATQSPNTGELFFGEGSRLTVL.

The V and J genes are TRBV9 and TRBJ2-5, with 11 bases aligning to TRBD2. Germline V lookup: CDR1 SGDLS, CDR2 YYNGEE. CDR3 length equals 15 residues. With 4 bases clipped from V and 4 bases from J, the junction kept 6 bases outside the gene matches. The CDR3 DNA sequence: TGTGCCAGCAGCCCTTTAGCGGGAGGGGGAGAGACCCAGTACTTC. This gives the protein CASSPLAGGGETQYF.

This clone occurred once. The rearrangement uses TRBV16 and TRBJ2-7; 8 nucleotides align to TRBD2. The CDR3 spans 17 residues. The germline CDR1 and CDR2 sequences are KGHSY and FQNENV. V lost 2 bases and J lost 0; bases outside the gene matches: 9. This CDR3 reads CASSQSLTSGSSYEQYF. In nucleotides, the CDR3 is TGTGCCAGCAGCCAAAGCCTTACTAGCGGAAGCTCCTACGAGCAGTACTTC.

The chain couples TRBV28 to TRBJ1-1, with no clear D. Germline values: CDR1 MDHEN, CDR2 SYDVKM. V lost 2 bases to trimming and J lost 5 bases, with 3 bases between them. The CDR3 is 11 amino acids. In DNA, the CDR3 is TGTGCCAGCAGTTTACGGACTGAAGCTTTCTTT. Its translation is CASSLRTEAFF.

V and J are TRBV19 and TRBJ2-4; D might be TRBD1 (6 bases). The germline V and J ends were trimmed by 6 bases and 3 bases, with 12 bases remaining between them. Per the germline V gene, CDR1 is LNHDA and CDR2 is SQIVND (reference sequence). The CDR3 spans 14 residues. The CDR3 is CASSSRGSKNIQYF. The CDR3 DNA sequence: TGTGCCAGTAGCTCCAGGGGAAGCAAAAACATTCAGTACTTC.

As to this clone: Because the CDR3's place on the DNA is in doubt, the DNA is left out and the CDR3 is given as listed by TCRdb. The V gene is TRBV19, the J gene TRBJ2-6; the table's D gene call, TRBD2, was not cross checked with the DNA. Germline values: CDR1 LNHDA, CDR2 SQIVND (reference sequence). Counting both end residues, the CDR3 totals 15 amino acids. The CDR3 protein is CASTSGGPGANVLTF.

This clone was seen only a few times. The CDR3, as DNA: TGTGCCAGTAGTATTTGGGGACATGCAGGCGATGAAAAACTGTTTTTT. Amino acids: CASSIWGHAGDEKLFF. The chain is built from TRBV19 and TRBJ1-4, with D possibly TRBD1 on 6 matching bases. V was trimmed by 3 bases and J by 6 bases, leaving 17 bases between them. Germline CDR1 and CDR2: LNHDA and SQIVND (reference sequence). The CDR3 runs 16 residues. The full variable domain, its missing parts supplied by reference TRBV19 and TRBJ1-4, is DGGITQSPKYLFRKEGQNVTLSCEQNLNHDAMYWYRQDPGQGLRLIYYSQIVNDFQKGDIAEGYSVSREKKESFPLTVTSAQKNPTAFYLCASSIWGHAGDEKLFFGSGTQLSVL.

V and J are TRBV6-6 and TRBJ1-1; D remains ambiguous. Per germline, CDR1 MNHNY and CDR2 SVGAGI (reference sequence). V was pared by 2 bases and J by 3 bases, with 10 bases between. CDR3 length: 14 residues. The CDR3 DNA reads as TGTGCCAGCAGTTACCGCAAGAGGGACACTGAAGCTTTCTTT. Translation: CASSYRKRDTEAFF.

This chain connects TRBV3-1 (or the pseudogene TRBV3-2) to TRBJ2-1; 14 nucleotides align to TRBD2. V lost 4 bases, J lost 5 bases, and 4 bases stayed unmatched. The CDR3 consists of 16 residues. CDR1 and CDR2 (germline): LGHDT, YNNKEL (reference sequence). The CDR3 is CASSLAGLAGDNEQFF. The CDR3 nucleotides read TGTGCCAGCAGCCTAGCGGGACTAGCGGGAGACAATGAGCAGTTCTTC.

The V call is TRBV2, the J call TRBJ2-2; 8 bases fit TRBD1. V trimming: 10 bases; J trimming: 1 base; junction bases outside the gene matches: 14. The CDR3 contains 17 residues. Germline assignment: CDR1 SNHLY and CDR2 FYNNEI. Here the CDR3 reads CATLADRDPGNTGELFF. DNA for the CDR3: TGTGCCACCTTGGCGGACAGGGATCCAGGGAACACCGGGGAGCTGTTTTTT. Based on the CDR3 plus reference TRBV2 and TRBJ2-2, the full variable domain is EPEVTQTPSHQVTQMGQEVILRCVPISNHLYFYWYRQILGQKVEFLVSFYNNEISEKSEIFDDQFSVERPDGSNFTLKIRSTKLEDSAMYFCATLADRDPGNTGELFFGEGSRLTVL.

In this sample, this clone turned up once. The chain is built from TRBV5-1 and TRBJ2-3; 7 bases fit TRBD1. This CDR3 region has 15 residues. With V trimmed by 4 bases and J by 0 bases, 5 bases remained unmatched. CDR1 is SGHRS and CDR2 is YFSETQ in the germline V gene. The CDR3 region is CASSATGQSTDTQYF. The CDR3 DNA follows: TGCGCCAGCAGCGCAACGGGACAGAGCACAGATACGCAGTATTTT.

This chain joins TRBV10-3 and TRBJ1-3; no reliable D call. This CDR3 contains 17 residues. V gave up 3 bases and J gave up 0 bases, with 15 bases separating them. Germline V CDR1 and CDR2: ENHRY, SYGVKD. The CDR3 DNA sequence: TGTGCCATCAGTGATCCGGCCGACACCTCCTCTGGAAACACCATATATTTT. Its protein product is CAISDPADTSSGNTIYF.

This clone was observed once. The chain has TRBV27 and TRBJ1-2; tentative D call: TRBD1 (6 bases). The germline gives CDR1 MNHEY, CDR2 SMNVEV (reference sequence). V shed 6 bases and J shed 4 bases, with 27 bases lying between them. The CDR3 has 18 residues. The CDR3 loop is CASSNPRGAQRGGYGYTF. As DNA, the CDR3 is TGTGCCAGCAGCAACCCTCGGGGGGCGCAAAGGGGGGGCTATGGCTACACCTTC.

V is TRBV24-1 and J is TRBJ1-1; TRBD1 aligns across 7 bases. The CDR3 has 15 amino acids. V shed 10 bases, J shed 7 bases, and the junction held 17 bases outside the gene matches. The germline CDR1 and CDR2 sequences are KGHDR and SFDVKD. CDR3 residues: CATRSPGQSEGEAFF. CDR3 bases: TGTGCCACTCGGTCTCCGGGACAGTCGGAGGGTGAAGCTTTCTTT.

The chain carries TRBV4-2 and TRBJ2-1; D is perhaps TRBD1 (6 bases). This CDR3 has 15 residues. Trimming cost V 5 bases and J 10 bases, with 21 bases left between them. Germline lookup yields CDR1 LGHNA and CDR2 YNFKEQ. The CDR3 protein is CASSNRDMASLEQFF. CDR3 coding DNA: TGTGCCAGCAGCAACCGGGACATGGCCTCCCTGGAGCAGTTCTTC.